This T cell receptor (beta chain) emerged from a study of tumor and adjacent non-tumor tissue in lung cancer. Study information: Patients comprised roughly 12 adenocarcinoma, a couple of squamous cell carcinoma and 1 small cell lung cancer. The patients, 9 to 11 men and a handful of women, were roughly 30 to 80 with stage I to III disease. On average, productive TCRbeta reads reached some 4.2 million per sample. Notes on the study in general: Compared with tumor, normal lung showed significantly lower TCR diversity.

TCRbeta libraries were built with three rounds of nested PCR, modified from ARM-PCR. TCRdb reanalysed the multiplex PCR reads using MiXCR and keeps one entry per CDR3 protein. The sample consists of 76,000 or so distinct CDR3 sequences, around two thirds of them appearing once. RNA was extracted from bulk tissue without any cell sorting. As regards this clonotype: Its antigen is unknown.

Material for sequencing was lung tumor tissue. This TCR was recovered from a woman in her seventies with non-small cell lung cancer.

The CDR3 sequence is CVSSYSGSTDTQYF. CDR3 coding DNA: TGTGTCAGTAGCTATAGCGGTAGCACAGATACGCAGTATTTT. The chain employs TRBV4-2 and TRBJ2-3; weak D call: TRBD2 (6 bases). This CDR3 spans 14 amino acids. From germline, CDR1 is LGHNA and CDR2 YNFKEQ.